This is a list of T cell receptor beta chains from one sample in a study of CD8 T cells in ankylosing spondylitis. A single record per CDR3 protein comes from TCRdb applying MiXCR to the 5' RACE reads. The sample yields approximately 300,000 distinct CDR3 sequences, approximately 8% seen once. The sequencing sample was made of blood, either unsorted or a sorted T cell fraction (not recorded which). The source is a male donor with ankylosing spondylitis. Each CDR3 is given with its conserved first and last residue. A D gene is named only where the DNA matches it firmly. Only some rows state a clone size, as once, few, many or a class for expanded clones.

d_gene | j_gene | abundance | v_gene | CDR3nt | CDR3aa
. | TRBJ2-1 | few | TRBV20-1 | TGCAGTGCTCGGTTACCTCAATACAATGAGCAGTTCTTC | CSARLPQYNEQFF
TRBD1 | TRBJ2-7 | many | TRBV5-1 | TGCGCCAGCAGCTTCCGGGACAGAGCCTACGAGCAGTACTTC | CASSFRDRAYEQYF
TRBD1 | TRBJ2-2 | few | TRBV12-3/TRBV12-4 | TGTGCCAGCAGATATGGGCCTAAGAGGACAGGGCGAAACACCGGGGAGCTGTTTTTT | CASRYGPKRTGRNTGELFF
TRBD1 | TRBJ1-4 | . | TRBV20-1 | TGCAGTGCTCTTACAGGGGCGATTAATGAAAAACTGTTTTTT | CSALTGAINEKLFF
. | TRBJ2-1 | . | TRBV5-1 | TGCGCCAGCAGCTTGGGAACTAGTGTACTCGATGAGCAGTTCTTC | CASSLGTSVLDEQFF
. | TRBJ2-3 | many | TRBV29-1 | TGCAGCGTTGTCGTGGCGGCTAGCACAGATACGCAGTATTTT | CSVVVAASTDTQYF
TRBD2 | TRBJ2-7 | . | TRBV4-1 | TGCGCCAGCAGCCCGGAGACTAGCGGGATCTACGAGCAGTACTTC | CASSPETSGIYEQYF
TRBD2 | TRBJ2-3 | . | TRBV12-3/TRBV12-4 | TGTGCCAGCAGTTTTCAGGGACTAGCGGGAGTAGATACGCAGTATTTT | CASSFQGLAGVDTQYF
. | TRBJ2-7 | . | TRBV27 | TGTGCCAGCAGTTTATCGACACAAGGAGTCTACGAGCAGTACTTC | CASSLSTQGVYEQYF
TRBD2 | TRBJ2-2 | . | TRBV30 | TGTGCCTGGAGTGTGGGGACTAGCGGTTTTTACACCGGGGAGCTGTTTTTT | CAWSVGTSGFYTGELFF
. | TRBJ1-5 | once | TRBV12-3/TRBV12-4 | TGTGCCAGCAGTGTCTCTCAGGGCTTGGTTCAGCCCCAGCATTTT | CASSVSQGLVQPQHF
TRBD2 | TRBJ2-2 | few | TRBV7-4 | TGTGCCAGCACCATCCTCGGCGGGAGGGCCTCTAACGTCGGGGAGCTGTTTTTT | CASTILGGRASNVGELFF
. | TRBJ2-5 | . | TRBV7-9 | TGTGCCAGCAGCCGGCCAAATAGCGTAGGGGAGACCCAGTACTTC | CASSRPNSVGETQYF
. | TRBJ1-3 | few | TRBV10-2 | TGCGCCAGCAGTGAGTCGAACCGCGGGGGAAACACCATATATTTT | CASSESNRGGNTIYF
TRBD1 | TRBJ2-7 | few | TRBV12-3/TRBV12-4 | TGTGCCAGCAGTTTTGGGACAGGGTATTATTACGAGCAGTACTTC | CASSFGTGYYYEQYF
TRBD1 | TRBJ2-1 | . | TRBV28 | TGTGCCAGCAGCAGACAGGGGACGAAGAATGAGCAGTTCTTC | CASSRQGTKNEQFF
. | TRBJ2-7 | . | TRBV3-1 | TGTGCCAGCAGCCAAGGGAGCGCAGCCTACGAGCAGTACTTC | CASSQGSAAYEQYF
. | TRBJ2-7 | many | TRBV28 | TGTGCCAGCAGTTTATCGGCGGCCGACTACGAGCAGTACTTC | CASSLSAADYEQYF
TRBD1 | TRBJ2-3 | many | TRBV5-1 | TGCGCCAGCAGCTTGGACAGGGGCCGGGATACGCAGTATTTT | CASSLDRGRDTQYF